A single sample is the source of the 18 T cell receptor beta chains below, sequenced in a study of somatic mutations in cytotoxic T cells in rheumatoid arthritis. Sequencing used immunoSEQ multiplex PCR; TCRdb keeps in-frame clones, though not all of them. The sample has just over 6,500 clones; approximately 77% are singletons. Material for sequencing was CD8+ T cells sorted from blood. All receptors come from a woman aged 60-75 years in good health.

CDR3 loop: CASSQDPTSGTGLPETQYF. The DNA of the CDR3 is TGCGCCAGCAGCCAAGATCCCACGTCCGGGACAGGGTTACCTGAGACCCAGTACTTC. The rearrangement uses TRBV4-3 and TRBJ2-5; 9 bases map to TRBD1. V shed 0 bases and J 5 bases; nucleotides not matched to a gene: 16. The germline CDR1 and CDR2 sequences are LGHNA and YSLEER. CDR3 size: 19 residues.

The V gene is TRBV6-5, the J gene TRBJ2-7, with D hard to call. The CDR3 is 11 amino acids. The V gene's germline CDR1 is MNHEY and CDR2 SVGAGI. The V end was cut by 11 bases, the J end by 1 base, with 9 bases between. Here the CDR3 DNA reads TGTGCCGTCGCGGTTTCCTACGAGCAGTACTTC. Its translation is CAVAVSYEQYF.

This chain connects TRBV7-8 to TRBJ2-5; the match to TRBD1 covers 9 bases. The J segment lost 2 bases and the V segment lost 6 bases, leaving 7 bases of the junction unmatched. There are 15 residues in the CDR3. Germline CDR1 is SGHVS and CDR2 is FQNEAQ. The CDR3 nucleotides are TGTGCCAGCAGGCCCGGGACAGGGAAACAAGAGACCCAGTACTTC. This gives the protein CASRPGTGKQETQYF.

V gene TRBV27 combines with J gene TRBJ2-1; the match to TRBD1 covers 8 bases. The germline CDR1 and CDR2 sequences are MNHEY and SMNVEV (reference sequence). V was clipped by 6 bases and J by 4 bases; unmatched bases: 2. The CDR3 loop spans 13 amino acids. DNA of the CDR3: TGTGCCAGCAGCTGGACAGGGTACAATGAGCAGTTCTTC. Amino acid sequence: CASSWTGYNEQFF.

For the CDR3, the DNA is TGTGCCAGCAGAGAAACCAGGGGGTTTGGCCAGCCCCAGCATTTT. Its translation: CASRETRGFGQPQHF. This chain links TRBV28 with TRBJ1-5; 7 bases are shared with TRBD1. The CDR3 is 15 amino acids. Germline V gene lookup returns CDR1 MDHEN and CDR2 SYDVKM. V was pared by 6 bases and J by 7 bases, with 12 bases of the junction left unmatched. The full variable domain, with the rest looked up from reference TRBV28 and TRBJ1-5, is DVKVTQSSRYLVKRTGEKVFLECVQDMDHENMFWYRQDPGLGLRLIYFSYDVKMKEKGDIPEGYSVSREKKERFSLILESASTNQTSMYLCASRETRGFGQPQHFGDGTRLSIL.

J is TRBJ2-1 and V is TRBV13; weak D call: TRBD1 (5 bases). V dropped 3 bases and J dropped 4 bases, with 13 bases sitting between them. Germline lookup yields CDR1 PRHDT and CDR2 FYEKMQ (reference sequence). CDR3 length: 15 amino acids. In nucleotides, the CDR3 is TGTGCCAGCAGCTTTGAAAGGGCAGGGTACAATGAGCAGTTCTTC. It specifies CASSFERAGYNEQFF. Full variable domain (remainder filled in from reference TRBV13 and TRBJ2-1): AAGVIQSPRHLIKEKRETATLKCYPIPRHDTVYWYQQGPGQDPQFLISFYEKMQSDKGSIPDRFSAQQFSDYHSELNMSSLELGDSALYFCASSFERAGYNEQFFGPGTRLTVL.

The chain carries TRBV7-9 and TRBJ1-6; D perhaps matches TRBD1 (6 bases). V lost 4 bases, J lost 10 bases, and 11 bases lay in between. Germline CDR1 is SEHNR and CDR2 is FQNEAQ (reference sequence). There are 13 residues in the CDR3. CDR3 DNA: TGTGCCAGCAGCTCGACCCAGGGGTCACCCCTCCACTTT. This sequence encodes CASSSTQGSPLHF.

The chain has TRBV29-1 and TRBJ2-1, with TRBD1 identical over 9 bases. This CDR3 region has 13 residues. V lost 6 bases, J lost 2 bases, and 2 bases stayed unmatched. CDR1 is SQVTM and CDR2 is ANQGSEA in the germline V gene. The CDR3 DNA follows: TGCAGCGTGCGGACAGGGGCCTACAATGAGCAGTTCTTC. Protein product: CSVRTGAYNEQFF.

V is TRBV5-4 and J is TRBJ1-4, with D unclear. The CDR3 contains 15 residues. V lost 4 bases and J lost 0, with 10 bases in between. The germline V gene encodes CDR1 SGHNT and CDR2 YYREEE (reference sequence). The DNA of the CDR3 is TGTGCCAGCAGCGCCACTGGTCCAACTAATGAAAAACTGTTTTTT. Protein: CASSATGPTNEKLFF.

CDR3 amino acids: CASSLVSRAGGRETQYF. CDR3 nucleotides: TGTGCCAGCAGCTTAGTAAGTCGAGCGGGAGGAAGAGAGACCCAGTACTTC. The V gene is TRBV7-2, the J gene TRBJ2-5, with 9 bases that match TRBD2. The CDR3 runs 17 residues. The germline V gene has CDR1 SGHTA and CDR2 FQGNSA. J lost 4 bases, V lost 1 base, and 10 bases had no gene match.

The V and J genes are TRBV15 and TRBJ2-5, with TRBD2 matching over 16 bases. From germline, CDR1 is LNHNV and CDR2 YYDKDF (reference sequence). The CDR3 is made up of 20 amino acids. V dropped 0 bases and J dropped 3; count of bases not matched to a gene: 10. In nucleotides, the CDR3 is TGTGCCACCAGCAGAGATCAGGGACTAGCGGGGGGGCCGGTCGAAGAGACCCAGTACTTC. Protein: CATSRDQGLAGGPVEETQYF.

The gene calls are TRBV7-9 and TRBJ2-7; 8 nucleotides align to TRBD1. The germline CDR1 and CDR2 sequences are SEHNR and FQNEAQ (reference sequence). CDR3 size: 17 residues. J gave up 5 bases and V 4 bases, and 16 bases lay outside the gene matches. CDR3 bases: TGTGCCAGCAGCTCCACTCAATCCAGGGGGCCTCGGAACGAGCAGTACTTC. Translated: CASSSTQSRGPRNEQYF.

This clone has a single count. The chain recombines TRBV13 with TRBJ2-5, with D unclear. The CDR3 extends over 14 amino acids. The V gene's germline CDR1 is PRHDT and CDR2 FYEKMQ (reference sequence). Trimming left V 1 base short and J 1 base short, with 7 bases between. The CDR3 region has the DNA TGTGCCAGCAGCTTAGAAGCGCGCCAAGAGACCCAGTACTTC. Amino acids: CASSLEARQETQYF.

This clone was seen a handful of times. V gene TRBV5-6 combines with J gene TRBJ2-7; 10 bases align to TRBD1. Germline assignment: CDR1 SGHDT and CDR2 YYEEEE. The V and J ends lost 5 bases and 7 bases, in that order; junction bases with no gene match: 18. The CDR3 is 17 residues long. CDR3 nucleotides: TGTGCCAGCAGTTACCGCCTCCCGGGACAGGGGCCCGTGGAGCAGTACTTC. It encodes CASSYRLPGQGPVEQYF.

The J gene is TRBJ2-7, the V gene TRBV6-1; D ambiguous. The CDR3 runs 12 residues. Trimming cost V 7 bases and J 0 bases, with 7 bases left between them. CDR1 is MNHNS and CDR2 is SASEGT in the germline V gene. Here the CDR3 reads CASTESSYEQYF. The DNA of the CDR3 is TGTGCCAGCACGGAGAGCTCCTACGAGCAGTACTTC.

The chain couples TRBV4-1 to TRBJ2-6; 7 bases line up with TRBD1. CDR3 length: 15 residues. The junction had 3 bases not matched to a gene; V was cut back by 5 bases and J by 2 bases. Germline CDR1 reads MGHRA; CDR2 reads YSYEKL. The CDR3 nucleotides are TGCGCCAGCAGCTTCGACAGGGCTGGGGCCAACGTCCTGACTTTC. This gives the protein CASSFDRAGANVLTF.

This chain uses TRBV13 with TRBJ2-4; 15 bases align to TRBD2. CDR1 and CDR2 (germline): PRHDT, FYEKMQ (reference sequence). The trim removed 3 bases at V and 8 bases at J, leaving 5 bases unmatched. The CDR3 extends over 16 amino acids. CDR3 in DNA: TGTGCCAGCAGCTTGGGGACTAGCGGGAGGTGGGACATTCAGTACTTC. It is translated as CASSLGTSGRWDIQYF.

The rearrangement joins TRBV5-6 to TRBJ2-7; 9 bases are shared with TRBD1. V lost 6 bases and J lost 6; bases outside the gene matches: 13. Germline-derived CDR1 and CDR2 are SGHDT and YYEEEE. The CDR3 spans 15 residues. CDR3 in DNA: TGTGCCAGCACTGGACAGGGGAGGATATCTAGCGAGCAGTACTTC. It specifies CASTGQGRISSEQYF.